Following are 25 T cell receptor beta chains from one sample sequenced in a study of T cells after yellow fever vaccination (dated by TCRdb to between 2018 and 2021). Libraries were prepared through 5' RACE. TCRdb names Illumina HiSeq 2500 as the instrument used. In TCRdb, the public reads were trimmed at Q25 with fastp and aligned with MiXCR, with productive beta chains retained. Merged by CDR3 protein, the rows form single entries marked with the most common genes and DNA. This sample has under 400,000 distinct CDR3 sequences in its table, and 11% of those were observed once. The leading ten clones occupy 15% to 20% of the sample. Read against the paper, the sample's treatment or condition label means: live attenuated yellow fever vaccine strain. Sample: PBMCs, taken on the day of the first yellow fever vaccination. These receptors were obtained from a man younger than 30 who received the YFV17D yellow fever vaccine.

The chain employs TRBV4-3 and TRBJ1-5; D remains unclear. Trimming took 0 bases from V and 3 from J, leaving 9 bases between them. This CDR3 has 15 amino acids. Germline CDR1 reads LGHNA; CDR2 reads YSLEER. The CDR3 DNA follows: TGCGCCAGCAGCCAAGATCCGGCAGTCAATCAGCCCCAGCATTTT. This encodes CASSQDPAVNQPQHF.

The gene calls are TRBV9 and TRBJ2-1, with TRBD2 matching 8 bases. Unmatched junction bases numbered 10, after V lost 6 bases and J lost 8 bases. Germline CDR1 reads SGDLS; CDR2 reads YYNGEE. CDR3 length: 14 residues. The DNA of the CDR3 is TGTGCCAGCAACTCGGGGGGGGGGCCATATGAGCAGTTCTTC. This sequence encodes CASNSGGGPYEQFF.

The V call is TRBV5-1, the J call TRBJ1-1; weak D call: TRBD1 (6 bases). V was cut by 5 bases and J by 1 base, with 9 bases left in between. Germline V gene sequence: CDR1 SGHRS, CDR2 YFSETQ. This CDR3 region has 13 residues. Here the CDR3 DNA reads TGCGCCAGCAGGCGAGGGGGGAACACTGAAGCTTTCTTT. Protein sequence: CASRRGGNTEAFF.

This chain joins TRBV12-3 or TRBV12-4 and TRBJ2-1; 11 bases line up with TRBD2. V shed 3 bases, J shed 5 bases, and the junction held 3 bases outside the gene matches. The CDR3 spans 15 residues. The CDR3 nucleotides are TGTGCCAGCAGTTTCCGACTAGCGGGGAACAATGAGCAGTTCTTC. As protein: CASSFRLAGNNEQFF.

Notes on this clonotype: A junction boundary mismatches the germline segment, possibly from a read error. The CDR3 protein is CAIRGDRWNTEAFF. The CDR3 coding sequence is TGTGCCATCAGAGGAGACAGATGGAACACTGAGGCTTTCTTT. The rearrangement uses TRBV10-3 and TRBJ1-1; D might be TRBD1 (5 bases). Looked up from germline, CDR1 is ENHRY and CDR2 is SYGVKD. The CDR3 contains 14 residues.

J is TRBJ2-1 and V is TRBV5-1; 8 bases fit TRBD2. Trimming removed 1 base from V and 6 bases from J; junction bases left unmatched: 6. Germline assignment: CDR1 SGHRS and CDR2 YFSETQ. This CDR3 is built from 15 residues. CDR3 DNA: TGCGCCAGCAGCTTGCCCCGGGGGGGCCCCAATGAGCAGTTCTTC. This sequence encodes CASSLPRGGPNEQFF. Looking up the rest from reference TRBV5-1 and TRBJ2-1 gives the full variable domain: KAGVTQTPRYLIKTRGQQVTLSCSPISGHRSVSWYQQTPGQGLQFLFEYFSETQRNKGNFPGRFSGRQFSNSRSEMNVSTLELGDSALYLCASSLPRGGPNEQFFGPGTRLTVL.

This clonotype showed up just a few times. CDR3 region: CASSRDNQPQHF. For the CDR3, the DNA is TGTGCCAGCTCCAGGGACAATCAGCCCCAGCATTTT. V gene TRBV7-2 combines with J gene TRBJ1-5, with D possibly TRBD1 on 5 matching bases. This CDR3 region has 12 residues. CDR1 SGHTA and CDR2 FQGNSA come from the germline V gene. V dropped 8 bases and J dropped 3 bases, with 8 bases sitting between them. Combining the CDR3 with reference TRBV7-2 and TRBJ1-5 gives the whole variable domain GAGVSQSPSNKVTEKGKDVELRCDPISGHTALYWYRQSLGQGLEFLIYFQGNSAPDKSGLPSDRFSAERTGGSVSTLTIQRTQQEDSAVYLCASSRDNQPQHFGDGTRLSIL.

This clonotype was recorded a few times. V gene TRBV4-2 combines with J gene TRBJ2-3, with D maybe TRBD1 (7 bases). V was pared by 0 bases and J by 1 base, with 20 bases between. CDR3 length equals 19 residues. The germline gives CDR1 LGHNA, CDR2 YNFKEQ. CDR3 nucleotides: TGTGCCAGCAGCCAAGATTTTGCCAGGGGGGAGTGGGGCACAGATACGCAGTATTTT. It codes for CASSQDFARGEWGTDTQYF.

Many counts were recorded for this clonotype. The chain is built from TRBV5-5 and TRBJ2-7; D may be TRBD2 (6 bases). Trimming pared 0 bases from V and 5 bases from J, leaving 21 bases between. In germline, CDR1 is SGHKS, CDR2 YYEKEE (reference sequence). The CDR3 covers 17 residues. The CDR3 spells CASSLAWEARSLHEQYF. CDR3 nucleotide sequence: TGTGCCAGCAGCTTGGCCTGGGAGGCGAGGTCCCTCCACGAGCAGTACTTC.

The chain employs TRBV4-2 and TRBJ2-5, with a weak D call TRBD2 (7 bases). V was clipped by 4 bases and J by 5 bases, with 14 bases between them. The CDR3 spans 14 residues. Germline values: CDR1 LGHNA, CDR2 YNFKEQ. CDR3 nucleotide sequence: TGTGCCAGCAGCCGGGACAAGGGAGGGGAGACCCAGTACTTC. This sequence encodes CASSRDKGGETQYF.

This clonotype was observed at least ten times. The chain links TRBV5-1 to TRBJ2-5; tentatively, D is TRBD1 (5 bases). Germline-derived CDR1 and CDR2 are SGHRS and YFSETQ. Trimming left V 0 bases short and J 5 bases short, with 11 bases between. CDR3 size: 14 residues. The chain's CDR3 is CASSLERAGETQYF. In nucleotides, the CDR3 is TGCGCCAGCAGCTTGGAACGGGCAGGGGAGACCCAGTACTTC.

At least ten counts were recorded for this clonotype. The J gene is TRBJ1-2, the V gene TRBV29-1; the match to TRBD1 covers 8 bases. CDR1 and CDR2 from the germline V gene are SQVTM and ANQGSEA. The CDR3 covers 14 residues. After removal of 1 base from V and 3 bases from J, the junction contained 4 bases not matched to a gene. DNA for the CDR3: TGCAGCGTTGAAGGCCCAGGGGGCGACTATGGCTACACCTTC. It encodes CSVEGPGGDYGYTF.

Only a few counts were recorded for this clonotype. The chain has TRBV29-1 and TRBJ2-1, with 9 bases lining up with TRBD1. This CDR3 has 15 residues. The ends lost 6 bases at V and 6 bases at J; junction bases unmatched: 12. CDR1 and CDR2 from the germline V gene are SQVTM and ANQGSEA. In DNA, the CDR3 is TGCAGCGTATCCGGGACAGGGCTTGCGGCCAATGAGCAGTTCTTC. The encoded protein is CSVSGTGLAANEQFF.

This clonotype occurred a few times. The J gene is TRBJ1-6, the V gene TRBV7-2; TRBD1 is a possible D gene (6 bases). The germline V gene encodes CDR1 SGHTA and CDR2 FQGNSA. The CDR3 is 13 residues long. V dropped 3 bases and J dropped 7 bases, with 7 bases sitting between them. As DNA, the CDR3 is TGTGCCAGCAGCTTGGGACAAAATTCACCCCTCCACTTT. Its translation: CASSLGQNSPLHF.

This clonotype appeared a few times. CDR3 DNA: TGTGCCACCGCACCCTCGGGACCCCATCAGCCCCAGCATTTT. Amino acids: CATAPSGPHQPQHF. The chain uses TRBV15 and TRBJ1-5; D might be TRBD1 (5 bases). V lost 8 bases and J 5 bases, leaving 16 bases between the germline ends. Germline loops: CDR1 LNHNV, CDR2 YYDKDF (reference sequence). The CDR3 length is 14 residues.

The genes are TRBV5-6 and TRBJ2-7; D gene unclear. CDR1 SGHDT and CDR2 YYEEEE come from the germline V gene. CDR3 length equals 12 residues. V shed 1 base and J shed 3 bases, with 5 bases lying between them. The CDR3 protein is CASSLFSYEQYV. The CDR3 DNA follows: TGTGCCAGCAGCTTGTTTAGCTACGAGCAGTACGTC.

This clonotype was counted a few times. The V call is TRBV7-9, the J call TRBJ2-2; perhaps TRBD2 as D (6 bases). The CDR3 has 15 amino acids. Germline lookup yields CDR1 SEHNR and CDR2 FQNEAQ (reference sequence). With 7 bases removed from V and 1 base from J, the gap between germline ends came to 13 bases. In nucleotides, the CDR3 is TGTGCCAGCACCTCGGGGGAGCTGAACACCGGGGAGCTGTTTTTT. It encodes CASTSGELNTGELFF.

Regarding this clonotype: One end of the junction fails to match germline, which may point to a read error. In DNA form, the CDR3 reads TGTGCCAGCGGCTTACGTCTAGCACGGGGCACCGGGGAGCTGTTTTTT. Translation gives CASGLRLARGTGELFF. The chain joins TRBV7-9 to TRBJ2-2, with TRBD2 as a possible D gene (5 bases). The CDR3 spans 16 residues. Per germline, CDR1 SEHNR and CDR2 FQNEAQ (reference sequence).

This chain uses TRBV19 with TRBJ2-3; D is unclear. In germline, CDR1 is LNHDA, CDR2 SQIVND (reference sequence). The CDR3 spans 13 residues. The V gene lost 6 bases and the J gene lost 2 bases, with 9 bases spanning the gap. The CDR3 DNA sequence: TGTGCCAGTAGGACACCCGTCACAGATACGCAGTATTTT. Its protein is CASRTPVTDTQYF.

The chain combines TRBV7-3 with TRBJ2-3, with D perhaps TRBD1 (5 bases). The CDR3 length is 13 residues. V was pared by 0 bases and J by 6 bases, with 7 bases between. The germline V gene has CDR1 SGHTA and CDR2 FQGTGA. The CDR3 DNA sequence: TGTGCCAGCAGCTTAACGCCAGGGGATACGCAGTATTTT. This encodes CASSLTPGDTQYF.

This clonotype was seen at least ten times. The rearrangement links TRBV4-2 to TRBJ2-5; the D gene is possibly TRBD2 (5 bases). Trimming removed 1 base at V and 5 bases at J, with 8 bases between. The CDR3 spans 13 residues. Germline V gene sequence: CDR1 LGHNA, CDR2 YNFKEQ. CDR3 coding DNA: TGTGCCAGCAGCCAAGGACGGAGGGAGACCCAGTACTTC. Amino acids: CASSQGRRETQYF.

This clonotype came up a few times. This likely comes from a read error, as the CDR3 has no conserved phenylalanine or tryptophan at its end. The DNA is left out, because the CDR3 cannot be placed on it with certainty; the CDR3 is given as TCRdb lists it. The chain employs TRBV4-2 and TRBJ2-1; whether TRBD2, the table's D call, matches the DNA was not checked. Ends included, the CDR3 has 15 residues. Germline lookup yields CDR1 LGHNA and CDR2 YNFKEQ. The CDR3 loop is CASSPGSTSSGGALY.

This clonotype was found a few times. In DNA, the CDR3 is TGTGCCAGCAGCTTGGCCCTAGCGGGGGGGCTTGGAGAGCAGTTCTTC. As protein: CASSLALAGGLGEQFF. V and J are TRBV5-6 and TRBJ2-1; 12 bases match TRBD2. The J segment lost 10 bases and the V segment lost 0 bases, leaving 8 bases of the junction unmatched. The CDR3 loop spans 16 amino acids. In germline, CDR1 is SGHDT, CDR2 YYEEEE. Drawing the rest from reference TRBV5-6 and TRBJ2-1, the complete variable domain is DAGVTQSPTHLIKTRGQQVTLRCSPKSGHDTVSWYQQALGQGPQFIFQYYEEEERQRGNFPDRFSGHQFPNYSSELNVNALLLGDSALYLCASSLALAGGLGEQFFGPGTRLTVL.

This clonotype was counted ten times or more. The rearrangement uses TRBV10-3 and TRBJ2-1; no reliable D call. Trimming pared 10 bases from V and 4 bases from J, leaving 17 bases between. This CDR3 region has 14 residues. The germline V gene has CDR1 ENHRY and CDR2 SYGVKD. In nucleotides, the CDR3 is TGTGCCACCGTCTATTCGTCCATTTACAATGAGCAGTTCTTC. It encodes CATVYSSIYNEQFF.

This clonotype was counted a few times. J is TRBJ2-5 and V is TRBV18, with D possibly matching TRBD1 (5 bases). Germline CDR1 reads KGHSH; CDR2 reads LQKENI. V was pared by 7 bases and J by 0 bases, with 15 bases between. This CDR3 comprises 15 residues. The CDR3 protein is CASFSGPSYQETQYF. CDR3 in DNA: TGTGCCAGCTTTTCAGGGCCTTCGTACCAAGAGACCCAGTACTTC.